A single sample is the source of the 19 T cell receptor beta chains below, sequenced in a study of blood T cell repertoires in COVID-19 (dated by TCRdb to the early 2020s). Receptors were amplified or captured by the immunoSEQ multiplex PCR assay. TCRdb re-hosts the immuneACCESS table, in-frame sequences only. Its copies lack some clones; in the studies checked, an unresolved V gene accounts for under half of them, and the cause for the rest is not known. This sample comprises 230,000 or so clones, 87% of them detected only once. 1.5% to 2% of the sample lies in the top ten. What was sequenced was peripheral blood. The receptors originated from a man between 40 and 49 years old with active or convalescent COVID-19.

The chain has TRBV18 and TRBJ1-1; D gene uncertain. The CDR3 length is 13 residues. CDR1 is KGHSH, CDR2 LQKENI, per germline. V lost 6 bases to trimming and J lost 1 base, with 9 bases between them. The CDR3 DNA reads as TGTGCCAGCTCGTTAGATGGGAACACTGAAGCTTTCTTT. Translation: CASSLDGNTEAFF.

The chain carries TRBV25-1 and TRBJ2-5, with 8 nucleotides matching TRBD1. The CDR3 contains 17 residues. Germline V gene data show CDR1 as MGHDK and CDR2 as SYGVNS. V gave up 7 bases and J gave up 3 bases; unmatched junction bases: 16. CDR3 in amino acids: CASIPGDGRGQEETQYF. The CDR3 DNA follows: TGTGCCAGCATTCCCGGGGACGGCAGGGGACAGGAAGAGACCCAGTACTTC.

CDR3 bases: TGTGCCAGCAGTTTCAGGGTTAGGTCCCAGCATTTT. Amino acids: CASSFRVRSQHF. The J gene is TRBJ1-5, the V gene TRBV28, with D tentatively TRBD1 (5 bases). Trimming cost V 3 bases and J 11 bases, with 11 bases left between them. This CDR3 is built from 12 residues. CDR1 MDHEN and CDR2 SYDVKM come from the germline V gene.

This chain uses TRBV5-1 with TRBJ1-3, with TRBD1 as a possible D gene (5 bases). Germline CDR1 reads SGHRS; CDR2 reads YFSETQ. This CDR3 comprises 15 residues. Trimming took off 2 bases at V and 8 bases at J, with 17 bases between the two ends. The CDR3 bases are TGCGCCAGCAGCTTAACTGGGACGGCGGGGGACACCATATATTTT. Translating it yields CASSLTGTAGDTIYF.

In its sample, this clone was seen once. The chain recombines TRBV5-1 with TRBJ2-7, with 9 positions matching TRBD1. J gave up 3 bases and V 4 bases, and 5 bases lay outside the gene matches. The germline gives CDR1 SGHRS, CDR2 YFSETQ. The CDR3 length is 14 residues. The chain's CDR3 is CASSPTGGGYEQYF. The CDR3 DNA reads as TGCGCCAGCAGCCCCACAGGGGGCGGCTACGAGCAGTACTTC.

This clone was detected a few times. The chain couples TRBV19 to TRBJ1-6; TRBD1 agrees at 10 bases. The trim removed 9 bases at V and 7 bases at J, leaving 3 bases unmatched. Germline CDR1 and CDR2: LNHDA and SQIVND (reference sequence). The CDR3 covers 13 residues. CDR3 sequence: CASDRGLNSPLHF. In DNA form, the CDR3 reads TGTGCCAGCGACAGGGGGCTGAATTCACCCCTCCACTTT.

The CDR3 DNA reads TGTGCCAGCAGCTTGGATCTCATTGCGGCAGGGCCTTACAATGAGCAGTTCTTC. It translates to CASSLDLIAAGPYNEQFF. The chain carries TRBV5-4 and TRBJ2-1; possibly TRBD1 for D (5 bases). Trimming shortened V by 0 bases and J by 4 bases, and 20 bases separated the two germline ends. This CDR3 is built from 18 residues. Germline assignment: CDR1 SGHNT and CDR2 YYREEE (reference sequence).

The chain combines TRBV11-2 with TRBJ2-6; D unclear. CDR1 is SGHAT and CDR2 is FQNNGV in the germline V gene. V gave up 3 bases and J gave up 2 bases, with 8 bases separating them. The CDR3 runs 15 residues. CDR3: CASSFRFTGANVLTF. For the CDR3, the DNA is TGTGCCAGCAGCTTCAGGTTTACTGGGGCCAACGTCCTGACTTTC.

This clone has more than one count but fewer than ten. V and J are TRBV3-1 (or the pseudogene TRBV3-2) and TRBJ2-7; D remains unclear. The CDR3 is 14 residues long. Germline CDR1 is LGHDT and CDR2 is YNNKEL (reference sequence). With 4 bases removed from V and 8 bases from J, the gap between germline ends came to 18 bases. Here the CDR3 DNA reads TGTGCCAGCAGCCCCGGAATAGACTCTCCCCAGCAGTACTTC. This sequence encodes CASSPGIDSPQQYF.

The V gene is TRBV6-5, the J gene TRBJ1-1; D not certain. The V gene lost 7 bases and the J gene lost 4 bases, with 16 bases spanning the gap. The germline CDR1 and CDR2 sequences are MNHEY and SVGAGI. The CDR3 has 14 residues. Written as DNA, the CDR3 is TGTGCCAGCAAAGAGGGTGTACAGAGCACTGAAGCTTTCTTT. Residues: CASKEGVQSTEAFF.

This sequence joins TRBV20-1 and TRBJ1-5, with 8 nucleotides matching TRBD1. The CDR3 covers 18 residues. V gave up 4 bases and J gave up 1 base; unmatched junction bases: 15. The germline V gene has CDR1 DFQATT and CDR2 SNEGSKA (reference sequence). In DNA, the CDR3 is TGCAGTGCTATTGACAGGGGCTTATTCGGGGCCAGCAATCAGCCCCAGCATTTT. This sequence encodes CSAIDRGLFGASNQPQHF.

CDR3 nucleotides: TGCGCCAGCAGCCTACAGAGACCCCTGGTGGATGGCTACACCTTC. Its protein is CASSLQRPLVDGYTF. V usage is TRBV5-1 and J usage is TRBJ1-2; D remains ambiguous. The V and J ends lost 4 bases and 6 bases respectively, with 19 bases between them. The CDR3 spans 15 residues. Germline assignment: CDR1 SGHRS and CDR2 YFSETQ.

The V gene is TRBV7-9, the J gene TRBJ1-5, with 8 bases matching TRBD1. Germline values: CDR1 SEHNR, CDR2 FQNEAQ (reference sequence). The junction had 17 bases not matched to a gene; V was cut back by 6 bases and J by 10 bases. This CDR3 is built from 16 residues. The CDR3 reads CASRRWTGRRSEPQHF. In DNA, the CDR3 is TGTGCCAGCAGACGTTGGACAGGGCGCCGTAGTGAACCCCAGCATTTT.

The rearrangement uses TRBV5-1 and TRBJ1-3, with D possibly matching TRBD1 (6 bases). CDR1 SGHRS and CDR2 YFSETQ come from the germline V gene. The CDR3 is 16 residues long. V was shortened by 1 base and J by 1 base, with 12 bases between the two germline ends. The CDR3 coding sequence is TGCGCCAGCAGCTTGCCGGGGGGCGCTTCTGGAAACACCATATATTTT. Amino acid sequence: CASSLPGGASGNTIYF.

This rearrangement joins TRBV28 to TRBJ1-2, with 7 bases fitting TRBD1. V lost 5 bases to trimming and J lost 8 bases; unmatched junction nucleotides: 8. The CDR3 consists of 13 residues. The germline V gene has CDR1 MDHEN and CDR2 SYDVKM. The CDR3 DNA reads as TGTGCCAGCAGTGAGGGGGCGTCGGGAGGCTACACCTTC. This codes for CASSEGASGGYTF.

The CDR3 nucleotides are TGCGCCCCCGTCGGAGGCGGGAGGAAGGGGTTAGAGACAGATACGCAGTATTTT. Its translation is CAPVGGGRKGLETDTQYF. V usage is TRBV23-1 and J usage is TRBJ2-3, with TRBD2 matching over 8 bases. Being an ORF, TRBV23-1 has a function that is uncertain. The CDR3 is 18 residues long. Trimming took 11 bases from V and 3 from J; bases not matched to a gene: 22.

This chain joins TRBV28 and TRBJ1-1, with D perhaps TRBD1 (5 bases). The CDR3 has 17 amino acids. Germline values: CDR1 MDHEN, CDR2 SYDVKM. Trimming removed 5 bases at V and 7 bases at J, with 26 bases between. CDR3 in DNA: TGTGCCAGCAGTGGCCTTTTGGCAGGGATGGGGTCGGGTGAAGCTTTCTTT. It codes for CASSGLLAGMGSGEAFF.

This clone has just one count. The chain carries TRBV15 and TRBJ2-1; 8 bases agree with TRBD2. CDR1 LNHNV and CDR2 YYDKDF come from the germline V gene (reference sequence). The V segment lost 0 bases and the J segment 5 bases; nucleotides outside the gene matches: 3. This CDR3 spans 15 amino acids. The CDR3 coding sequence is TGTGCCACCAGCAGAGAAGCGGGGGCCCACAATGAGCAGTTCTTC. Encoded protein: CATSREAGAHNEQFF. The whole variable domain, filled in from reference TRBV15 and TRBJ2-1, reads DAMVIQNPRYQVTQFGKPVTLSCSQTLNHNVMYWYQQKSSQAPKLLFHYYDKDFNNEADTPDNFQSRRPNTSFCFLDIRSPGLGDTAMYLCATSREAGAHNEQFFGPGTRLTVL.

The chain uses TRBV11-2 and TRBJ2-7, with TRBD2 matching over 7 bases. The V gene end was trimmed by 2 bases and the J gene end by 2 bases; junction bases not matched to a gene: 9. Germline CDR1 SGHAT, CDR2 FQNNGV. There are 16 residues in the CDR3. For the CDR3, the DNA is TGTGCCAGCAGCTTAATGGCCAGCGGGATACCCTACGAGCAGTACTTC. Translation: CASSLMASGIPYEQYF.